The 16 T cell receptor beta chains reported below all come from one sample, sequenced in a study of blood T cell repertoires in COVID-19. The method was immunoSEQ multiplex PCR; TCRdb's version includes in-frame clones alone and lacks a portion of them. Of 490,000 or so clones in the sample, about 88% were seen once. Sequenced input: PBMCs or T cells enriched from blood (not recorded which). The receptors come from a woman aged 55-75 years who had recovered from COVID-19.

This chain joins TRBV5-4 and TRBJ2-2; a weak D match, TRBD1 (5 bases). CDR3 length: 17 residues. With 1 base removed from V and 6 bases from J, the gap between germline ends came to 19 bases. Germline assignment: CDR1 SGHNT and CDR2 YYREEE (reference sequence). Here the CDR3 DNA reads TGTGCCAGCAGCTTGTTCCTGACAGTAAGAATTCCCGGGGAGCTGTTTTTT. Amino acid sequence: CASSLFLTVRIPGELFF.

This chain links TRBV12-3 or TRBV12-4 with TRBJ1-3; D perhaps matches TRBD1 (5 bases). CDR3 length equals 13 residues. The V end was cut by 8 bases, the J end by 4 bases, with 12 bases between. The CDR3 DNA reads as TGTGCCAGCCAAGGGGTTAGGGGAAACACCATATATTTT. It codes for CASQGVRGNTIYF.

This chain uses TRBV5-4 with TRBJ1-4, with 8 bases that match TRBD1. From germline, CDR1 is SGHNT and CDR2 YYREEE (reference sequence). This CDR3 has 13 amino acids. Trimming at V came to 4 bases and at J to 8 bases, leaving 4 bases not matched to a gene. The CDR3 nucleotides read TGTGCCAGCAGCGTCAGACAGGGGGAAAAACTGTTTTTT. Protein: CASSVRQGEKLFF.

This clone has a single count. The chain has TRBV2 and TRBJ1-1; no firm D call. The CDR3 runs to 13 residues. Germline-derived CDR1 and CDR2 are SNHLY and FYNNEI. Trimming took 7 bases from V and 1 from J, leaving 10 bases between them. The CDR3 coding sequence is TGTGCCAGCACGAGGAGTAAGAACACTGAAGCTTTCTTT. Its translation: CASTRSKNTEAFF.

J is TRBJ1-2 and V is TRBV10-1; D ambiguous. The length of the CDR3 is 12 residues. The germline CDR1 and CDR2 sequences are WNHNN and SYGVQD (reference sequence). Trimming took off 0 bases at V and 8 bases at J, with 7 bases between the two ends. The CDR3 is CASSESPLGYTF. Written as DNA, the CDR3 is TGCGCCAGCAGTGAGTCCCCCCTAGGCTACACCTTC.

The V gene is TRBV20-1, the J gene TRBJ1-1; D ambiguous. V dropped 4 bases and J dropped 6 bases, with 9 bases sitting between them. The CDR3 is made up of 11 amino acids. Germline CDR1 and CDR2: DFQATT and SNEGSKA (reference sequence). The CDR3 region has the DNA TGCAGTGCTATTAAGCGGGCTGAAGCTTTCTTT. It specifies CSAIKRAEAFF.

The chain links TRBV24-1 to TRBJ2-1; 7 bases fit TRBD1. V shed 12 bases and J 2 bases; nucleotides not matched to a gene: 3. CDR1 is KGHDR and CDR2 is SFDVKD in the germline V gene. CDR3 size: 12 residues. CDR3 DNA: TGTGCCGCCGGGACAGCCTACAATGAGCAGTTCTTC. Amino acids: CAAGTAYNEQFF.

The rearrangement joins TRBV27 to TRBJ1-4, with TRBD1 identical over 9 bases. J gave up 3 bases and V 3 bases, and 11 bases lay outside the gene matches. The CDR3 runs 18 residues. CDR1 and CDR2 from the germline V gene are MNHEY and SMNVEV (reference sequence). The CDR3 nucleotides read TGTGCCAGCAGTTTCAAGGGACAGGGCCTAAGACCTAATGAAAAACTGTTTTTT. Its translation: CASSFKGQGLRPNEKLFF.

V and J are TRBV12-3 or TRBV12-4 and TRBJ1-5; TRBD1 matches at 7 bases. The CDR3 is 12 residues long. The trim removed 4 bases at V and 11 bases at J, leaving 5 bases unmatched. The CDR3 DNA reads TGTGCCAGCAGTTCGACAGGGCGGGCCCAGCATTTT. Encoded protein: CASSSTGRAQHF.

J is TRBJ2-2 and V is TRBV6-5; 7 bases are shared with TRBD2. Trimming at V came to 10 bases and at J to 6 bases, leaving 14 bases not matched to a gene. This CDR3 region has 15 residues. Germline CDR1 reads MNHEY; CDR2 reads SVGAGI. CDR3: CAIGRGSVLSGELFF. The CDR3 DNA reads TGTGCCATCGGGCGGGGGTCGGTTTTGTCCGGGGAGCTGTTTTTT.

The chain carries TRBV7-2 and TRBJ2-2, with 10 bases lining up with TRBD2. The germline gives CDR1 SGHTA, CDR2 FQGNSA. This CDR3 contains 15 residues. J was trimmed by 6 bases and V by 3 bases; bases with no gene match: 4. CDR3 coding DNA: TGTGCCAGCAGCTTGAGCGGGGGGGCCTCCGGGGAGCTGTTTTTT. It encodes CASSLSGGASGELFF.

The chain combines TRBV2 with TRBJ1-2; no definite D call. This CDR3 contains 13 residues. V gave up 6 bases and J gave up 6 bases, with 14 bases separating them. Germline-derived CDR1 and CDR2 are SNHLY and FYNNEI. CDR3 nucleotide sequence: TGTGCCAGCAGGGCCACCGGGTACGATGGCTACACCTTC. This gives the protein CASRATGYDGYTF.

The chain recombines TRBV19 with TRBJ1-2; no clear D gene. The length of the CDR3 is 14 residues. Trimming shortened V by 5 bases and J by 4 bases, and 14 bases separated the two germline ends. Germline V gene data show CDR1 as LNHDA and CDR2 as SQIVND (reference sequence). The CDR3 nucleotides are TGTGCCAGTAGTCCCTGGGAGTCTTTCTATGGCTACACCTTC. Its protein is CASSPWESFYGYTF.

V usage is TRBV19 and J usage is TRBJ2-1, with TRBD2 matching over 7 bases. The CDR3 sequence is 14 residues long. V was clipped by 5 bases and J by 2 bases; unmatched bases: 3. CDR1 and CDR2 from the germline V gene are LNHDA and SQIVND (reference sequence). The CDR3 protein is CASSRGGAYNEQFF. DNA for the CDR3: TGTGCCAGTAGTCGTGGGGGGGCCTACAATGAGCAGTTCTTC.

V usage is TRBV6-2 or TRBV6-3 and J usage is TRBJ1-1, with D perhaps matching TRBD1 (6 bases). CDR3 length equals 14 residues. The germline V gene encodes CDR1 MNHEY and CDR2 SVGEGT. With 6 bases removed from V and 0 bases from J, the gap between germline ends came to 11 bases. CDR3 nucleotide sequence: TGTGCCAGCAGCTCGGGACACATGAACACTGAAGCTTTCTTT. Its translation: CASSSGHMNTEAFF.

This clone was seen just once. The V gene is TRBV2, the J gene TRBJ1-6; D is ambiguous. This CDR3 is built from 14 residues. Trimming cost V 2 bases and J 5 bases, with 7 bases left between them. CDR1 is SNHLY, CDR2 FYNNEI, per germline. CDR3 sequence: CASSEQGDNSPLHF. The CDR3, as DNA: TGTGCCAGCAGTGAACAAGGAGATAATTCACCCCTCCACTTT.